The 23 T cell receptor beta chains below all came from one sample that was sequenced in a study of blood T cell repertoires in COVID-19. Data came from immunoSEQ multiplex PCR; TCRdb stores just in-frame clones and leaves some out. The sample lists 130,000 or so clones; about 84% were seen once. Sequenced material: peripheral blood. These TCRs come from a woman in her sixties or seventies with acute or convalescent COVID-19.

The chain links TRBV7-8 to TRBJ2-1, with TRBD1 identical over 11 bases. J was trimmed by 4 bases and V by 5 bases; bases with no gene match: 4. This CDR3 comprises 15 residues. The germline gives CDR1 SGHVS, CDR2 FQNEAQ. CDR3 protein: CASSHGTGGYNEQFF. In nucleotides, the CDR3 is TGTGCCAGCAGCCATGGGACAGGGGGATACAATGAGCAGTTCTTC.

The chain employs TRBV9 and TRBJ1-1; no definite D call. The V gene's germline CDR1 is SGDLS and CDR2 YYNGEE. The CDR3 contains 13 residues. Trimming shortened V by 0 bases and J by 8 bases, and 11 bases separated the two germline ends. CDR3: CASSVGRSKEAFF. The CDR3 bases are TGTGCCAGCAGCGTAGGTCGTAGTAAGGAAGCTTTCTTT.

The chain has TRBV14 and TRBJ2-5; D is unresolved. The CDR3 consists of 12 residues. Germline V gives CDR1 SGHDN, CDR2 FVKESK. Trimming cost V 0 bases and J 11 bases, with 10 bases left between them. The CDR3 coding sequence is TGTGCCAGCAGCCAAGATCGACTTCTGCAGTACTTC. Protein product: CASSQDRLLQYF.

The chain couples TRBV7-8 to TRBJ1-2, with D possibly being TRBD1 (5 bases). The CDR3 extends over 14 amino acids. The V gene's germline CDR1 is SGHVS and CDR2 FQNEAQ. Trimming took 2 bases from V and 8 from J, leaving 15 bases between them. The CDR3 region has the DNA TGTGCCAGCAGCTTACGTGGGGCCGCCACAGGCTACACCTTC. This translates into CASSLRGAATGYTF.

The chain joins TRBV5-1 to TRBJ2-2; maybe TRBD2 (6 bases). CDR3 length: 15 residues. Trimming left V 2 bases short and J 1 base short, with 9 bases between. Germline CDR1 reads SGHRS; CDR2 reads YFSETQ. The CDR3 nucleotides are TGCGCCAGCAGCTTTTCCGGGGGGAACACCGGGGAGCTGTTTTTT. Protein sequence: CASSFSGGNTGELFF.

The sample holds one count of this clone. The chain combines TRBV12-3 or TRBV12-4 with TRBJ1-1, with D hard to call. Trimming took 6 bases from V and 0 from J, leaving 8 bases between them. The CDR3 is 13 amino acids. CDR3 sequence: CASRISMNTEAFF. The CDR3 DNA follows: TGTGCCAGCAGGATAAGCATGAACACTGAAGCTTTCTTT.

Turning to this clone: Different DNA sequences within this sample yield the same CDR3. The V gene is TRBV7-2, the J gene TRBJ1-1; D is unclear. CDR1 and CDR2 from the germline V gene are SGHTA and FQGNSA. V was shortened by 6 bases and J by 3 bases, with 11 bases between the two germline ends. The length of the CDR3 is 13 residues. DNA of the CDR3: TGTGCCAGCAGTAGGAGGGCGGACACTGAAGCTTTCTTT. The encoded protein is CASSRRADTEAFF.

The CDR3 nucleotides are TGTGCCAGCAGCGTATGGGGCGGGGGGACCGACGGCTACACCTTC. Protein: CASSVWGGGTDGYTF. The rearrangement uses TRBV9 and TRBJ1-2, with D possibly TRBD1 on 5 matching bases. The CDR3 has 15 residues. The germline V gene has CDR1 SGDLS and CDR2 YYNGEE. Trimming took 1 base from V and 8 from J, leaving 18 bases between them.

The genes are TRBV7-9 and TRBJ1-2; D gene ambiguous. Trimming pared 1 base from V and 6 bases from J, leaving 12 bases between. This CDR3 has 14 amino acids. In germline, CDR1 is SEHNR, CDR2 FQNEAQ (reference sequence). This chain's CDR3 is CASSLEPDIDGYTF. As DNA, the CDR3 is TGTGCCAGCAGCTTAGAGCCCGACATAGATGGCTACACCTTC.

The V gene is TRBV5-1, the J gene TRBJ2-2; 7 bases align to TRBD1. From germline, CDR1 is SGHRS and CDR2 YFSETQ. With V trimmed by 0 bases and J by 2 bases, 4 bases remained unmatched. CDR3 length: 16 amino acids. CDR3 sequence: CASSLGDRDNTGELFF. CDR3 nucleotides: TGCGCCAGCAGCTTGGGAGACAGGGACAACACCGGGGAGCTGTTTTTT.

V is TRBV11-2 and J is TRBJ1-5; possibly TRBD1 for D (6 bases). This CDR3 has 15 amino acids. Germline V lookup: CDR1 SGHAT, CDR2 FQNNGV. Trimming cost V 2 bases and J 3 bases, with 11 bases left between them. DNA of the CDR3: TGTGCCAGCAGCTTATCTACAGGGCACAATCAGCCCCAGCATTTT. This encodes CASSLSTGHNQPQHF.

This clone showed up just once. The chain carries TRBV18 and TRBJ1-1, with D maybe TRBD1 (5 bases). The CDR3 has 13 amino acids. V lost 3 bases, J lost 7 bases, and 12 bases lay in between. Germline V gene data show CDR1 as KGHSH and CDR2 as LQKENI. CDR3 residues: CASSPDIILEAFF. The CDR3 nucleotides read TGTGCCAGCTCACCGGACATTATCCTTGAAGCTTTCTTT.

In its sample, this clone was seen once. The rearrangement joins TRBV24-1 to TRBJ1-6, with D possibly being TRBD1 (5 bases). The V end was cut by 9 bases, the J end by 10 bases, with 15 bases between. Germline CDR1 and CDR2: KGHDR and SFDVKD. This CDR3 has 13 residues. CDR3 loop: CATGDSTGSPLHF. CDR3 DNA sequence: TGTGCCACCGGGGACTCGACGGGATCACCCCTCCACTTT.

The V and J genes are TRBV30 and TRBJ1-5, with D hard to call. V was clipped by 0 bases and J by 7 bases, with 10 bases between them. This CDR3 has 13 amino acids. Germline V gives CDR1 GTSNPN, CDR2 SVGIG (reference sequence). CDR3 in DNA: TGTGCCTGGAGTGTACGCGGAGCCCAGCCCCAGCATTTT. Translation gives CAWSVRGAQPQHF.

The table lists this clone with a count of one. This chain uses TRBV6-5 with TRBJ1-2; 9 bases match TRBD1. The J segment lost 4 bases and the V segment lost 5 bases, leaving 5 bases of the junction unmatched. This CDR3 contains 14 residues. The germline V gene has CDR1 MNHEY and CDR2 SVGAGI. Here the CDR3 DNA reads TGTGCCAGCAGTCGGACAGGGGAAGGCTATGGCTACACCTTC. It codes for CASSRTGEGYGYTF.

V is TRBV11-2 and J is TRBJ1-2; D not certain. Trimming cost V 1 base and J 0 bases, with 6 bases left between them. Looked up from germline, CDR1 is SGHAT and CDR2 is FQNNGV. This CDR3 contains 14 residues. The CDR3 region has the DNA TGTGCCAGCAGCTTAGTCAGTGCTAACTATGGCTACACCTTC. Translating it yields CASSLVSANYGYTF.

The genes are TRBV15 and TRBJ2-6; no clear D gene. Germline V lookup: CDR1 LNHNV, CDR2 YYDKDF (reference sequence). This CDR3 comprises 16 residues. Trimming pared 0 bases from V and 0 bases from J, leaving 6 bases between. For the CDR3, the DNA is TGTGCCACCAGCAGAGATCGGAGCTCTGGGGCCAACGTCCTGACTTTC. Its protein is CATSRDRSSGANVLTF.

The chain combines TRBV3-1 (or the pseudogene TRBV3-2) with TRBJ2-2; the match to TRBD2 covers 9 bases. The V and J ends lost 1 base and 4 bases, in that order; junction bases with no gene match: 4. Per germline, CDR1 LGHDT and CDR2 YNNKEL (reference sequence). The length of the CDR3 is 16 residues. The CDR3 here is CASSQVAGAGTGELFF. The CDR3 DNA sequence: TGTGCCAGCAGCCAAGTAGCGGGGGCCGGCACCGGGGAGCTGTTTTTT.

This chain connects TRBV12-3 or TRBV12-4 to TRBJ2-2; D unclear. V was cut by 6 bases and J by 4 bases, with 9 bases left in between. The CDR3 runs 13 residues. The CDR3 DNA follows: TGTGCCAGCAGGCCACTAAGCACCGGGGAGCTGTTTTTT. This encodes CASRPLSTGELFF.

This rearrangement joins TRBV5-4 to TRBJ2-3, with D possibly being TRBD2 (6 bases). Trimming left V 4 bases short and J 3 bases short, with 15 bases between. Germline V gives CDR1 SGHNT, CDR2 YYREEE (reference sequence). CDR3 length: 15 residues. The CDR3 bases are TGTGCCAGCAGCCCGGGGCCCGGGGGTACAGATACGCAGTATTTT. Its protein is CASSPGPGGTDTQYF.

The count of this clone is one. This sequence joins TRBV21-1 and TRBJ1-2; TRBD1 reflects the table's D call only, with no check against the DNA. TRBV21-1 is deemed a pseudogene. CDR3 length equals 15 residues. As DNA, the CDR3 is TGTGCCAGCAGCAAAACCCGACAGGGTAACTATGGCTACACCTTC. Protein product: CASSKTRQGNYGYTF.

The gene calls are TRBV7-9 and TRBJ1-2, with D unclear. The CDR3 has 12 amino acids. The germline V gene encodes CDR1 SEHNR and CDR2 FQNEAQ (reference sequence). Trimming took off 5 bases at V and 11 bases at J, with 15 bases between the two ends. CDR3 nucleotides: TGTGCCAGCAGCCTAGACTCTTTTTGGTACACCTTC. This translates into CASSLDSFWYTF.

The chain is built from TRBV19 and TRBJ2-3, with TRBD2 identical over 10 bases. Germline V gene lookup returns CDR1 LNHDA and CDR2 SQIVND (reference sequence). Trimming cost V 8 bases and J 6 bases; bases outside gene matches: 11. The CDR3 length is 15 residues. CDR3: CASSILAGAGDTQYF. The DNA of the CDR3 is TGTGCCAGTTCGATTCTAGCGGGGGCTGGGGATACGCAGTATTTT.